Given below is one TCR beta chain in context. Its antigen specificity is not known. Sequence at one end of the junction differs from germline and may be a read error. In total, just over 650 healthy bone marrow donors made up the cohort. Cohort members were all nominally healthy when sampled, although unrecorded immune exposures were likely present. The donor was CMV seronegative and was included in the group of several hundred seronegative cohort members. Every donor gave a peripheral blood sample, and the peripheral blood mononuclear cells from that sample were used for TCR beta sequencing. The Qiagen DNeasy Blood Extraction Kit was used to extract genomic DNA from the blood cell samples. Library preparation was by the immunoSEQ multiplex PCR assay. The multiplex PCR relied on a mix of 60 forward primers for TCR Vbeta segments and 13 reverse primers for TCR Jbeta segments. The CDR3 region of rearranged TCR beta genes was amplified from genomic DNA with a multiplex PCR assay. Amplified TCR beta libraries were sequenced as 87-base-pair reads on the Illumina HiSeq System. As for the original processing: A later analysis tallied 75 million to 85 million unique TCR beta chains across the 550 to 850 repertoires, and approximately 12 million of those chains were shared by two or more donors. Raw reads were error-corrected and collapsed into unique sequences by a nearest-neighbor algorithm in which closely related sequences were merged to remove PCR and sequencing errors. To assign V, D and J gene segments, CDR3 sequences were aligned to IMGT reference sequences. For a sequence to be retained, a match of at least six nucleotides was required to both a V gene segment and a J gene segment. A rearrangement counted as productive if the CDR3 had no stop codons and remained in frame with V and J, and every other rearrangement counted as non-productive. CDR3 was defined by IMGT convention, running from the second conserved V-encoded cysteine to the conserved J-encoded phenylalanine. The earlier analysis of 550 to 650 of the donors excluded any sequence lacking an unambiguous match to a single V gene segment. In an earlier analysis of a few hundred of the donors, a V segment was called functional when productive rearrangements were above 56.7%, and segregating when the standard deviation between donors exceeded 5%. A statistical classification framework was developed to diagnose cytomegalovirus status using the catalog of TCR beta chain sequences. V and J gene assignment, in a later analysis, came from comparing TCR nucleotide sequences with IMGT/GENE-DB human TR gene sequences. The TCRdist pipeline was used in a later analysis to assign CDR3 sequences and most-parsimonious VDJ recombination scenarios. A later analysis defined each TCR beta chain by its CDR3 amino acid sequence plus V-gene family, and excluded reads lacking a unique V-gene family. To address suspected cross-contamination and a sequencing artifact, a later analysis removed approximately 590 highly shared, low-generation-probability nucleotide sequences. A later analysis calculated a clonal expansion index for each public chain from normalized within-repertoire ranks of inferred template counts. A later analysis computed generation probabilities with a VDJ recombination model fitted to out-of-frame rearrangements, and checked the results against IGoR. In a later analysis, hypergeometric tests were used to score TCR-TCR, TCR-HLA and TCR-CMV co-occurrence, with a repertoire-size bias correction applied to TCR pairs. A later analysis estimated false discovery rates by permuting HLA or CMV assignments 20 times. In a later analysis, co-occurring TCRs were grouped using DBSCAN, and TCRdist sequence similarity was added for clustering within HLA-allele-positive subsets. Co-occurrence clustering excluded repertoires with fewer than 30,000 or more than 120,000 public chains, plus five with anomalous nucleotide sharing. As stored in TCRdb, this immuneACCESS dataset retains in-frame rearrangements with V and J assigned. A fraction of the clones does not appear; measured against another copy, unresolved V genes explain less than half of the discrepancy, and the remainder lacks a known reason. The V and J calls and clone size come from that table; D and trimming were worked out from the DNA. Across this sample there are around 150,000 clones, with around 80% seen only once. The ten biggest clones cover over 13% of the sample.

From a lookup of the germline V gene (reference sequence), CDR1 and CDR2 are SGHNT and YYREEE. Inclusive of the bounding cysteine and phenylalanine, the CDR3 is 14 residues long. This entry keeps only the CDR3 DNA: 42 bases, framed from base 1. The data were taken from a study of cytomegalovirus exposure and HLA in healthy donors (dated by TCRdb to about 2017). Background for the entire study: An earlier analysis of some 600 of the donors reported under 300 Gb of sequence data and 117 million unique TCR beta sequences obtained from about 179 million T cells. An early release that covered around 590 HLA-typed donors contained about 290 gigabases of sequencing data and around 85 million unique TCR sequences. Of the roughly 410 genotyped donors, 75% to 85% were placed in the genetic ancestry cluster associated with self-reported Caucasian donors. The study aimed to test whether cataloging public T cell receptors could reveal signatures of past pathogen exposure. Using immunosequencing, the study profiled T cell repertoires from around 670 subjects and related those repertoires to cytomegalovirus serostatus. A separate validation cohort of roughly 130 different subjects was used in addition to the roughly 620-subject first cohort. To predict cytomegalovirus infection status, the study combined high-throughput TCR immunosequencing, statistical association of individual TCRs with disease status, and machine learning. A later analysis re-examined previously published TCR beta repertoires from several hundred donors and added high-resolution HLA genotyping to investigate patterns of TCR occurrence. Rather than using new phenotypic data, the later analysis identified candidate immune exposures from TCR beta sequences and from how often those sequences occurred across donors. In an earlier analysis of a few hundred of the donors, high-throughput TCR beta sequencing was used to judge whether each TCR beta V gene segment behaved as functional or pseudogenic. Alongside the repertoire data, information on donor age, sex, ethnicity and CMV serostatus was compiled. A later genetic analysis took genome-wide SNP genotypes for 398 of the 666 donors and used that subset as a discovery cohort. All discovery cohort repertoires had been generated using a single sequencing platform. HLA typing included class I and class II loci at four-digit resolution. Typing coverage differed by locus: A, B, C, DRB1 and DQB1 were typed in about 620-630 donors, DQA1 in roughly 500, DPA1 in 600 to 610, and DPB1 in 450 to 490. About five DR-DQ haplotypes were treated as single units for association and clustering because of strong linkage in the cohort. Among several hundred genotyped donors of the cohort, an average of roughly 230,000 unique TCR beta nucleotide sequences was sequenced per donor, of which about 19% were non-productive.

Overall study results and their limits: In vitro tests confirmed that three of the cytomegalovirus-associated TCR beta chains recognize cytomegalovirus antigens. In a later analysis, several top co-occurrence clusters were reported to appear linked to parvovirus B19, influenza, CMV and Epstein-Barr virus. While some public TCRs were present in many individuals, most TCR sequences turned up only very rarely across donors. When HLA alleles, especially DR and DQ, strongly co-occurred, attributing TCR associations to individual alleles was difficult. In a later analysis, HLA-associated TCR beta chains showed more clonal expansion and lower generation probabilities than non-associated chains that were equally common. A further reported finding was that TCR beta sequences accurately predicted the HLA-A and HLA-B alleles for most subjects in the first cohort. A later analysis found that most CMV-associated TCR beta chains appeared HLA-restricted, with HLA associations seemingly driven largely by CMV exposure. An association between a missense DCLRE1C variant and V-gene and J-gene trimming of TCR beta chains was found in a later genetic analysis and replicated in an independent cohort. Because HLA typing was missing for some donors at each locus, association tests included only the typed subset. In both the original and validation cohorts, the classifier was reported to diagnose cytomegalovirus status with high specificity and sensitivity. In the study, 164 TCR beta chains were listed as associated with cytomegalovirus. Some IMGT-functional V segments, including TRBV6-2 and TRBV6-3, could not be told apart with the 87-base-pair reads, so those segments were excluded. Only TCR beta chains were sequenced in this cohort, and the absence of alpha or paired-chain data limited detectable features. A cluster of highly shared sequence variants was judged likely to represent a technical artifact of the sequencing pipeline. According to a later analysis, TCR association rates differed among HLA loci, with DRB1 alleles showing the most associated TCRs and HLA-C alleles showing the fewest. Specific HLA alleles were associated with some 15,000 TCR beta sequences at a false discovery rate of 0.05 in a later analysis. Sequencing depth was assumed to be roughly uniform across donors in the presence/absence analyses, though that assumption may not hold. For the cohort, immune exposure information was limited to CMV serostatus. In a later genetic analysis, fewer N-insertions in productive TCRs were reported among donors in an Asian-associated ancestry cluster than the roughly 700-donor mean. It was suggested by the authors that the approach could potentially be generalized to other disease states and immunological phenotypes. Because counts were too low, roughly 18 rarely observed V segments, including chromosome 9 orphons, were left out of the earlier analysis of some 640 of the donors. Correlated functional status among segregating V segments might reflect linkage disequilibrium, but an unknown experimental factor could not be ruled out. In an earlier analysis of roughly 560 of the donors, most TCR beta V segments were observed in productive rearrangements about 90% or about 30% of the time, broadly matching IMGT annotations.

The receptor was derived from a woman aged 40 to 50 in good health and CMV-seronegative. Recombination joined TRBV5-4 with TRBJ2-4, and 7 junction bases match TRBD1. The source material was PBMCs. The CDR3 corresponds to CASSLGQRKNIQYF. Here is the DNA: TGTGCCAGCAGTTTGGGACAGAGAAAAAACATTCAGTACTTC.